A selection of T cell receptor beta chains follows, all from one sample in a study of T cells in Graves' hyperthyroidism and ophthalmopathy. MiXCR was run by TCRdb on the multiplex PCR reads, yielding one entry per CDR3 protein. The table records 300,000 to 450,000 distinct CDR3 sequences, about 13% of them present only once. Sequencing was done on a sample of blood. The receptors stem from a woman aged 18-29 years with Graves' hyperthyroidism. CDR3s include the opening cysteine and the closing phenylalanine or tryptophan. Fields, in order: J gene, CDR3 length, clone size, D gene, V gene, CDR3 DNA, CDR3 protein. A D gene is named only where the DNA matches it firmly. Only part of the rows carry a size: once, few, many, or a class if the clone is expanded.

j_gene: TRBJ2-2; len: 13; abundance: many; d_gene: TRBD1; v_gene: TRBV29-1; CDR3nt: TGCAGCGTTACAGGGGGCGCTTCCGGGGAGCTGTTTTTT; CDR3aa: CSVTGGASGELFF
j_gene: TRBJ2-2; len: 16; abundance: many; d_gene: .; v_gene: TRBV6-1; CDR3nt: TGTGCCAGCAGACCACAGGGATCCGCGAACACCGGGGAGCTGTTTTTT; CDR3aa: CASRPQGSANTGELFF
j_gene: TRBJ2-2; len: 17; abundance: few; d_gene: TRBD2; v_gene: TRBV27; CDR3nt: TGTGCCAGCAGTTTCGGCGGGGGGCGGAAAGGCGCCGGGGAGCTGTTTTTT; CDR3aa: CASSFGGGRKGAGELFF
j_gene: TRBJ1-3; len: 11; abundance: few; d_gene: .; v_gene: TRBV29-1; CDR3nt: TGCAGCGTTCTCACTGGAAACACCATATATTTT; CDR3aa: CSVLTGNTIYF
j_gene: TRBJ1-4; len: 16; abundance: many; d_gene: .; v_gene: TRBV3-1; CDR3nt: TGTGCCAGCAGCCATCAAGCAGGGAGACAGGTTGAAAAACTGTTTTTT; CDR3aa: CASSHQAGRQVEKLFF
j_gene: TRBJ1-1; len: 13; abundance: many; d_gene: .; v_gene: TRBV11-2; CDR3nt: TGTGCCAGCAGCTTTGGGCTGAACACTGAAGCTTTCTTT; CDR3aa: CASSFGLNTEAFF
j_gene: TRBJ1-1; len: 11; abundance: many; d_gene: .; v_gene: TRBV5-8; CDR3nt: TGTGCCAGCAGCTATTACACTGAAGCTTTCTTT; CDR3aa: CASSYYTEAFF
j_gene: TRBJ2-3; len: 16; abundance: many; d_gene: .; v_gene: TRBV19; CDR3nt: TGTGCCAGTAGTACCAGGGGACTTTCCGAGGCAGATACGCAGTATTTT; CDR3aa: CASSTRGLSEADTQYF
j_gene: TRBJ1-1; len: 13; abundance: few; d_gene: .; v_gene: TRBV30; CDR3nt: TGTGCCTGGAAGAAGGGGGGGAACACTGAAGCTTTCTTT; CDR3aa: CAWKKGGNTEAFF
j_gene: TRBJ2-2; len: 15; abundance: many; d_gene: TRBD1; v_gene: TRBV28; CDR3nt: TGTGCCAGCAGTCTCCCGGACAGGCTGACCGGGGAGCTGTTTTTT; CDR3aa: CASSLPDRLTGELFF
j_gene: TRBJ1-2; len: 15; abundance: many; d_gene: TRBD1; v_gene: TRBV29-1; CDR3nt: TGCAGCGTTGTAGGTATTAGGACAGGAACCTATGGCTACACCTTC; CDR3aa: CSVVGIRTGTYGYTF
j_gene: TRBJ2-2; len: 15; abundance: many; d_gene: TRBD1; v_gene: TRBV7-8; CDR3nt: TGTGCCAGCAGCTTTCTCGGGACAGGGCTCGGGGAGCTGTTTTTT; CDR3aa: CASSFLGTGLGELFF
j_gene: TRBJ1-1; len: 12; abundance: .; d_gene: .; v_gene: TRBV2; CDR3nt: TGTGCCAGCAGTGACCCGCCCCCCGTAGCTTTCTTT; CDR3aa: CASSDPPPVAFF
j_gene: TRBJ2-3; len: 13; abundance: many; d_gene: .; v_gene: TRBV28; CDR3nt: TGTGCCAGCAGTCCCTTTGGAGGGGTTACGCAGTATTTT; CDR3aa: CASSPFGGVTQYF
j_gene: TRBJ2-5; len: 13; abundance: many; d_gene: TRBD1; v_gene: TRBV20-1; CDR3nt: TGCAGTGCTACCGGGACAGATCAAGAGACCCAGTACTTC; CDR3aa: CSATGTDQETQYF
j_gene: TRBJ1-4; len: 15; abundance: many; d_gene: .; v_gene: TRBV12-3/TRBV12-4; CDR3nt: TGTGCCAGCAGTTTTGGGGTCAGGACTAATGAAAAACTGTTTTTT; CDR3aa: CASSFGVRTNEKLFF